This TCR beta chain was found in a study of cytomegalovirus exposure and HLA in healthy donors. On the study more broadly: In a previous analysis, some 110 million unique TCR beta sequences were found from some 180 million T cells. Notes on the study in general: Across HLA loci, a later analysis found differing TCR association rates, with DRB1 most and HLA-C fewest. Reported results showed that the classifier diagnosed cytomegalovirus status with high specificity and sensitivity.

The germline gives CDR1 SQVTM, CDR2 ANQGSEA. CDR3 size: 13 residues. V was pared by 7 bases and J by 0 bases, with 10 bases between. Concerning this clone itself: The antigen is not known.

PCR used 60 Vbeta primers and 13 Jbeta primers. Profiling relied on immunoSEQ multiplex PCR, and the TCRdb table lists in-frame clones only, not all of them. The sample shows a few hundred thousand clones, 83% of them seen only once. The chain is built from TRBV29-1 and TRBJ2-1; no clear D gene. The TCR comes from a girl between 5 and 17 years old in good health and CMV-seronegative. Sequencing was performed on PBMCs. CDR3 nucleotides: TGCAGCGCCCTCCCGGGCTCCTACAATGAGCAGTTCTTC. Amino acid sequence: CSALPGSYNEQFF.